These 22 T cell receptor beta chains were all obtained from the same sample, sequenced in a study of beta chain features in type 1 diabetes. As every portion of the isolated RNA was reverse transcribed, the sequencing read expressed TCRB transcripts. Profiled with immunoSEQ multiplex PCR; TCRdb holds only in-frame clones, not every one. The data contain about 150,000 clones, 7.8% of them singletons. Which antigens these TCRs recognize remains unknown. General study findings and limits: Type 1 diabetes patients had TCRB CDR3s that were shorter (moderately but significantly so) in all four CD4+ subsets.

The sequenced sample was central memory CD4+ T cells from blood. These receptors all stem from a woman aged 40 to 50 with type 1 diabetes.

This chain connects TRBV11-2 to TRBJ2-3; 9 nucleotides line up with TRBD2. This CDR3 is built from 18 residues. Unmatched junction bases numbered 14, after V lost 7 bases and J lost 0 bases. Germline V gives CDR1 SGHAT, CDR2 FQNNGV. CDR3 DNA: TGTGCCAGCACCAAACGGGCTAGCGGGGCGACTAGCACAGATACGCAGTATTTT. Its protein is CASTKRASGATSTDTQYF.

The chain joins TRBV9 to TRBJ1-5; 8 positions agree with TRBD1. Losses at the gene ends were 0 bases for V and 4 bases for J; bases not matched to a gene: 0. Per germline, CDR1 SGDLS and CDR2 YYNGEE. The CDR3 is 14 residues long. CDR3 nucleotides: TGTGCCAGCAGCGTAGGACAGGGGAATCAGCCCCAGCATTTT. As protein: CASSVGQGNQPQHF.

The chain has TRBV2 and TRBJ2-1; the D gene is possibly TRBD1 (5 bases). The CDR3 runs 13 residues. V was shortened by 6 bases and J by 6 bases, with 12 bases between the two germline ends. CDR1 is SNHLY, CDR2 FYNNEI, per germline. CDR3 nucleotide sequence: TGTGCCAGCAGCGCTCAGGGTGTCAATGAGCAGTTCTTC. It is translated as CASSAQGVNEQFF.

This rearrangement joins TRBV9 to TRBJ2-5; 10 bases match TRBD1. The CDR3 covers 15 residues. Germline assignment: CDR1 SGDLS and CDR2 YYNGEE. V lost 0 bases and J lost 4; bases outside the gene matches: 3. The chain's CDR3 is CASSVGGTGVETQYF. DNA for the CDR3: TGTGCCAGCAGCGTAGGTGGGACAGGGGTAGAGACCCAGTACTTC.

This clone was picked up a small number of times. V is TRBV5-4 and J is TRBJ2-2, with D tentatively TRBD2 (5 bases). V was clipped by 7 bases and J by 4 bases, with 11 bases between them. Germline lookup yields CDR1 SGHNT and CDR2 YYREEE (reference sequence). This CDR3 is built from 13 residues. CDR3 protein: CASFGEFTGELFF. DNA of the CDR3: TGTGCCAGCTTCGGGGAATTCACCGGGGAGCTGTTTTTT.

The V call is TRBV29-1, the J call TRBJ1-5; TRBD1 aligns across 7 bases. Germline V gene lookup returns CDR1 SQVTM and CDR2 ANQGSEA. CDR3 length: 14 amino acids. V was pared by 6 bases and J by 0 bases, with 5 bases of the junction left unmatched. In DNA form, the CDR3 reads TGCAGCGTATCCGGGACAGATAGCAATCAGCCCCAGCATTTT. Protein product: CSVSGTDSNQPQHF.

The V call is TRBV4-3, the J call TRBJ1-5; D might be TRBD1 (6 bases). V lost 0 bases, J lost 3 bases, and 12 bases lay in between. CDR3 size: 16 residues. CDR1 and CDR2 from the germline V gene are LGHNA and YSLEER. CDR3 residues: CASSQEPGQYNQPQHF. CDR3 nucleotides: TGCGCCAGCAGCCAAGAACCCGGACAGTACAATCAGCCCCAGCATTTT.

The V gene is TRBV18, the J gene TRBJ1-1; D gene uncertain. The CDR3 length is 15 residues. Germline V gene sequence: CDR1 KGHSH, CDR2 LQKENI. V was cut by 3 bases and J by 4 bases, with 15 bases left in between. The CDR3 loop reads CASSPNLGTSTEAFF. CDR3 coding DNA: TGTGCCAGCTCACCCAACTTGGGCACGAGCACTGAAGCTTTCTTT. The full variable domain, completed using reference TRBV18 and TRBJ1-1, is NAGVMQNPRHLVRRRGQEARLRCSPMKGHSHVYWYRQLPEEGLKFMVYLQKENIIDESGMPKERFSAEFPKEGPSILRIQQVVRGDSAAYFCASSPNLGTSTEAFFGQGTRLTVV.

J is TRBJ1-5 and V is TRBV7-2; 9 bases line up with TRBD1. This CDR3 spans 15 amino acids. Trimming took 6 bases from V and 7 from J; bases not matched to a gene: 10. The germline V gene has CDR1 SGHTA and CDR2 FQGNSA. CDR3 DNA sequence: TGTGCCAGCAGACTGGACAGGGGTTTTGGGCAGCCCCAGCATTTT. It translates to CASRLDRGFGQPQHF.

The V and J genes are TRBV5-1 and TRBJ2-5; 9 bases agree with TRBD2. This CDR3 region has 17 residues. J gave up 0 bases and V 2 bases, and 8 bases lay outside the gene matches. Germline V gives CDR1 SGHRS, CDR2 YFSETQ. The CDR3 region is CASSFSGGPRNQETQYF. DNA for the CDR3: TGCGCCAGCAGCTTTAGCGGGGGCCCTAGGAACCAAGAGACCCAGTACTTC.

A few counts support this clone. The genes are TRBV19 and TRBJ1-6; D unresolved. Germline loops: CDR1 LNHDA, CDR2 SQIVND (reference sequence). V lost 4 bases and J lost 8, with 9 bases in between. This CDR3 region has 13 residues. For the CDR3, the DNA is TGTGCCAGTAGTAGGTCTATGGATTCACCCCTCCACTTT. Translated: CASSRSMDSPLHF.

The chain links TRBV7-8 to TRBJ1-1, with 9 bases identical to TRBD1. The CDR3 has 12 residues. Germline V gene lookup returns CDR1 SGHVS and CDR2 FQNEAQ. V was pared by 11 bases and J by 5 bases, with 6 bases of the junction left unmatched. CDR3 sequence (DNA): TGTGCCTCTACAGGGGGCGCGACTGAAGCTTTCTTT. Residues: CASTGGATEAFF.

This clone came up a few times. V usage is TRBV6-6 and J usage is TRBJ1-1; the match to TRBD1 covers 8 bases. Trimming took 6 bases from V and 1 from J; bases not matched to a gene: 7. Germline-derived CDR1 and CDR2 are MNHNY and SVGAGI (reference sequence). The CDR3 contains 15 residues. CDR3 in amino acids: CASRETGAGNTEAFF. The CDR3 DNA sequence: TGTGCCAGCAGAGAGACAGGGGCTGGGAACACTGAAGCTTTCTTT.

This clone was found a few times. This chain uses TRBV18 with TRBJ2-3; no clear D gene. The CDR3 has 15 residues. Germline lookup yields CDR1 KGHSH and CDR2 LQKENI. The germline V and J ends were trimmed by 3 bases and 2 bases, with 12 bases remaining between them. This chain's CDR3 is CASSPNGAPTDTQYF. CDR3 DNA: TGTGCCAGCTCACCGAACGGAGCTCCCACAGATACGCAGTATTTT.

This chain links TRBV29-1 with TRBJ2-3; the match to TRBD2 covers 8 bases. The germline V gene encodes CDR1 SQVTM and CDR2 ANQGSEA. Losses at the gene ends were 7 bases for V and 10 bases for J; bases not matched to a gene: 16. The CDR3 has 14 amino acids. The CDR3 bases are TGCAGCGCTATCCCGGGACTAGTTGGCCGGCCGCAGTATTTT. Amino acids: CSAIPGLVGRPQYF.

This clone has a handful of counts. The V call is TRBV4-2, the J call TRBJ1-1; D possibly corresponds to TRBD1 (5 bases). The V end lost 2 bases, the J end lost 5 bases, and 12 bases lay between the germline ends. CDR3 length: 14 amino acids. The germline gives CDR1 LGHNA, CDR2 YNFKEQ. The CDR3, as DNA: TGTGCCAGCAGCCAACCTAACCAGGGTACTGAAGCTTTCTTT. As protein: CASSQPNQGTEAFF.

V is TRBV2 and J is TRBJ2-1; 7 bases line up with TRBD2. The CDR3 has 16 residues. CDR1 and CDR2 (germline): SNHLY, FYNNEI. J was trimmed by 1 base and V by 6 bases; bases with no gene match: 9. CDR3 coding DNA: TGTGCCAGCAGGGGACCTGGGGGGGTTTCCTACAATGAGCAGTTCTTC. The encoded protein is CASRGPGGVSYNEQFF.

A word on this clone: A junction boundary mismatches the germline segment, possibly from a read error. The rearrangement uses TRBV2 and TRBJ1-1; no firm D call. The CDR3 runs 11 residues. The germline CDR1 and CDR2 sequences are SNHLY and FYNNEI. DNA for the CDR3: TGTGCCAGCAGTGTGTCTAATTGGTCCCTCTTT. This codes for CASSVSNWSLF. The entire variable domain, with the rest obtained from reference TRBV2 and TRBJ1-1, is as follows: EPEVTQTPSHQVTQMGQEVILRCVPISNHLYFYWYRQILGQKVEFLVSFYNNEISEKSEIFDDQFSVERPDGSNFTLKIRSTKLEDSAMYFCASSVSNWSLFGQGTRLTVV.

This clone was counted a few times. The DNA for the CDR3 is TGTGCCAGCAGCTGGGAGCAGGAGCCCTACTATGGCTACACCTTC. It yields the protein CASSWEQEPYYGYTF. V usage is TRBV5-5 and J usage is TRBJ1-2; D uncertain. Between the trimmed V and J ends, which lost 3 bases and 3 bases, there was a span of 15 bases. Per the germline V gene, CDR1 is SGHKS and CDR2 is YYEKEE (reference sequence). The CDR3 spans 15 residues.

The chain recombines TRBV6-6 with TRBJ2-7; the D gene is possibly TRBD1 (5 bases). The germline V gene has CDR1 MNHNY and CDR2 SVGAGI (reference sequence). This CDR3 is built from 15 residues. The V end lost 6 bases, the J end lost 0 bases, and 15 bases lay between the germline ends. As DNA, the CDR3 is TGTGCCAGCAGATACCCCTCCCAGGGCTCCTACGAGCAGTACTTC. This translates into CASRYPSQGSYEQYF.

The V gene is TRBV6-1, the J gene TRBJ2-6; D possibly corresponds to TRBD1 (7 bases). CDR1 and CDR2 from the germline V gene are MNHNS and SASEGT. Trimming shortened V by 9 bases and J by 3 bases, and 15 bases separated the two germline ends. CDR3 length: 15 residues. The CDR3 loop reads CASLEGANGANVLTF. As DNA, the CDR3 is TGTGCCAGTTTGGAGGGGGCGAATGGGGCCAACGTCCTGACTTTC.

The J gene is TRBJ2-7, the V gene TRBV6-1; possible D gene TRBD1, 6 bases. CDR3 length equals 14 residues. The ends were cut back, 5 bases at V and 3 bases at J, with 14 bases in the middle. Germline assignment: CDR1 MNHNS and CDR2 SASEGT. Here the CDR3 reads CASSPAGALYEQYF. CDR3 bases: TGTGCCAGCAGTCCGGCAGGGGCCCTCTACGAGCAGTACTTC.